These 15 T cell receptor beta chains originate from one sample sequenced in a study of blood T cells in healthy people across ages. A second PCR of about 7 to 11 cycles used a sample-barcoded 5' primer and a J-beta primer mix. TCRdb processed the 5' RACE reads anew with MiXCR; each CDR3 protein has one entry. The sample consists of 730,000 or so distinct CDR3 sequences, approximately 39% of them appearing once. Sample: blood. Source of these receptors: a woman aged 60-70 years in good health.

The DNA for the CDR3 is TGCGCCAGCAGCCTTGGCTGGGGCCTCTCCTACGAGCAGTACTTC. Protein product: CASSLGWGLSYEQYF. This rearrangement joins TRBV4-1 to TRBJ2-7; tentatively, D is TRBD1 (5 bases). The CDR3 has 15 residues. V was cut by 4 bases and J by 0 bases, with 13 bases left in between. CDR1 and CDR2 from the germline V gene are MGHRA and YSYEKL.

Ten or more counts support this clonotype. J is TRBJ1-2 and V is TRBV6-2 or TRBV6-3; D gene unclear. CDR1 is MNHEY and CDR2 is SVGEGT in the germline V gene. V lost 0 bases and J lost 5, with 7 bases in between. This CDR3 has 13 amino acids. The CDR3 DNA sequence: TGTGCCAGCAGTTACTCGAACGAGTATGGCTACACCTTC. Protein: CASSYSNEYGYTF.

Turning to this clonotype: This clone may be a read error of a much larger clone one base away. The gene calls are TRBV6-1 and TRBJ2-3; D might be TRBD1 (5 bases). Trimming took 6 bases from V and 6 from J, leaving 10 bases between them. Germline CDR1 reads MNHNS; CDR2 reads SASEGT. This CDR3 is 12 amino acids long. This CDR3 is CASRANRDTQYF. CDR3 sequence (DNA): TGTGCCAGCAGGGCCAACAGGGATACGCAGTATTTT.

The chain combines TRBV5-1 with TRBJ1-4; TRBD1 might be the D (6 bases). The CDR3 covers 16 residues. Germline V CDR1 and CDR2: SGHRS, YFSETQ. V gave up 2 bases and J gave up 4 bases, with 15 bases separating them. The CDR3 reads CASSFYDRLVNEKLFF. The CDR3 DNA reads as TGCGCCAGCAGCTTTTACGACAGGCTAGTTAATGAAAAACTGTTTTTT.

This clonotype was counted between two and nine times. J is TRBJ2-5 and V is TRBV27; D may match TRBD1 or TRBD2 (6 bases each). The J call is doubtful: the DNA matches TRBJ2-7 better. CDR3 length: 13 residues. Germline V gives CDR1 MNHEY, CDR2 SMNVEV (reference sequence). CDR3 loop: CASSQGGSREQYF. CDR3 nucleotide sequence: TGTGCCAGCAGCCAAGGGGGGAGTCGCGAGCAGTACTTC.

This clonotype occurred once. This chain connects TRBV27 to TRBJ1-6; D unresolved. The CDR3 sequence is 16 residues long. V lost 2 bases and J lost 5, with 13 bases in between. Germline values: CDR1 MNHEY, CDR2 SMNVEV (reference sequence). The DNA for the CDR3 is TGTGCCAGCAGTTTACAGCCAGCCTCGAATAATTCACCCCTCCACTTT. Its protein product is CASSLQPASNNSPLHF.

This chain connects TRBV20-1 to TRBJ1-1; TRBD1 matches 9 bases. CDR3 size: 15 residues. The V segment lost 0 bases and the J segment 11 bases; nucleotides outside the gene matches: 13. Per germline, CDR1 DFQATT and CDR2 SNEGSKA (reference sequence). The chain's CDR3 is CSARDLNRGPELAFF. Written as DNA, the CDR3 is TGCAGTGCTAGAGATCTTAACAGGGGGCCGGAGTTGGCTTTCTTT.

This clonotype has just a few counts. This chain uses TRBV5-1 with TRBJ2-5; perhaps TRBD1 as D (5 bases). In germline, CDR1 is SGHRS, CDR2 YFSETQ. CDR3 length: 14 residues. Trimming took 0 bases from V and 4 from J, leaving 10 bases between them. In DNA, the CDR3 is TGCGCCAGCAGCTTGGAGGGGCAGGGAGAGACCCAGTACTTC. As protein: CASSLEGQGETQYF.

This chain connects TRBV25-1 to TRBJ2-5, with a tentative D call TRBD1 (7 bases). The end of the DNA is better explained by TRBJ2-4, so the J call may be wrong. The CDR3 consists of 14 residues. Germline CDR1 MGHDK, CDR2 SYGVNS. CDR3 amino acids: CASSGRGRKGIQYF. Here the CDR3 DNA reads TGTGCCAGCAGTGGGAGGGGGCGGAAGGGCATTCAGTACTTC.

The V call is TRBV27, the J call TRBJ2-3; 12 nucleotides align to TRBD2. CDR1 and CDR2 from the germline V gene are MNHEY and SMNVEV (reference sequence). V shed 5 bases and J 5 bases; nucleotides not matched to a gene: 8. The CDR3 is made up of 16 amino acids. CDR3 region: CASSRLAGDVGDTQYF. The CDR3 coding sequence is TGTGCCAGCAGTCGACTAGCGGGAGATGTAGGAGATACGCAGTATTTT.

This clonotype showed up just a few times. The V gene is TRBV18, the J gene TRBJ2-3, with D perhaps matching TRBD2 (5 bases). The CDR3 contains 16 residues. Trimming took 6 bases from V and 4 from J, leaving 20 bases between them. Germline CDR1 KGHSH, CDR2 LQKENI. CDR3 nucleotide sequence: TGTGCCAGCTCCCCCCGGGGAGCCGGTGGTTCAGATACGCAGTATTTT. Its translation is CASSPRGAGGSDTQYF.

The chain couples TRBV20-1 to TRBJ2-1, with D tentatively TRBD2 (6 bases). The germline V gene has CDR1 DFQATT and CDR2 SNEGSKA (reference sequence). CDR3 length: 14 residues. Trimming left V 5 bases short and J 4 bases short, with 15 bases between. CDR3 coding DNA: TGCAGTGCTTGGTCTGGGGACTCTTACAATGAGCAGTTCTTC. It specifies CSAWSGDSYNEQFF.

The sample holds one count of this clonotype. The chain joins TRBV5-1 to TRBJ2-3; weak D call: TRBD2 (7 bases). V lost 4 bases, J lost 0 bases, and 24 bases lay in between. Germline V gives CDR1 SGHRS, CDR2 YFSETQ. The CDR3 loop spans 19 amino acids. The CDR3 DNA reads as TGCGCCAGCAGCCCTGGGTCCGGCGGGGGCCCAGATAGCACAGATACGCAGTATTTT. It codes for CASSPGSGGGPDSTDTQYF.

The gene calls are TRBV29-1 and TRBJ1-1; the D gene is possibly TRBD1 (5 bases). Germline CDR1 SQVTM, CDR2 ANQGSEA. CDR3 size: 13 residues. The CDR3 reads CSAWGGQNTEAFF. In DNA, the CDR3 is TGCAGTGCCTGGGGCGGACAGAACACTGAAGCTTTCTTT.

The chain recombines TRBV9 with TRBJ2-3; 9 nucleotides agree with TRBD2. The trim removed 1 base at V and 0 bases at J, leaving 9 bases unmatched. The CDR3 runs to 18 residues. CDR1 is SGDLS and CDR2 is YYNGEE in the germline V gene. This CDR3 is CASSVPSAGGSSTDTQYF. In nucleotides, the CDR3 is TGTGCCAGCAGCGTACCCTCAGCGGGGGGTTCTAGCACAGATACGCAGTATTTT.